One and the same sample provided the 20 T cell receptor beta chains below, sequenced in a study of blood T cells in healthy people across ages. Sample-barcoded 5' priming and a J-beta primer mix drove a second PCR of roughly 6 to 12 cycles. TCRdb re-analysed the 5' RACE reads in MiXCR, keeping a single row per CDR3 protein. The sample yields around 1,700,000 distinct CDR3 sequences, about 28% seen once. Material: blood. The source is a woman younger than 45 in good health.

This chain joins TRBV19 and TRBJ2-7; 7 positions match TRBD1. The CDR3 sequence is 13 residues long. The germline gives CDR1 LNHDA, CDR2 SQIVND (reference sequence). The V gene end was trimmed by 4 bases and the J gene end by 6 bases; junction bases not matched to a gene: 6. The CDR3 loop reads CASSTNTGAEQYF. CDR3 sequence (DNA): TGTGCCAGTAGTACAAACACAGGGGCCGAGCAGTACTTC.

The V and J genes are TRBV7-9 and TRBJ1-5; D unclear. Germline V gene lookup returns CDR1 SEHNR and CDR2 FQNEAQ (reference sequence). CDR3 length equals 14 residues. The germline V and J ends were trimmed by 8 bases and 2 bases, with 13 bases remaining between them. The CDR3 reads CASSSLSGNQPQHF. The DNA of the CDR3 is TGTGCCAGCTCCTCCCTAAGTGGCAATCAGCCCCAGCATTTT.

CDR3 sequence (DNA): TGCAGTGCTCCTTCGGGGCGGGCCGCCTACAATGAGCAGTTCTTC. Protein: CSAPSGRAAYNEQFF. The rearrangement uses TRBV20-1 and TRBJ2-1; D tentatively reads TRBD1 or TRBD2 (5 bases each). The V gene lost 5 bases and the J gene lost 2 bases, with 16 bases spanning the gap. This CDR3 spans 15 amino acids. Germline assignment: CDR1 DFQATT and CDR2 SNEGSKA (reference sequence).

This chain links TRBV7-2 with TRBJ2-7; TRBD2 matches 11 bases. Trimming cost V 7 bases and J 2 bases; bases outside gene matches: 7. This CDR3 is built from 15 residues. Germline CDR1 SGHTA, CDR2 FQGNSA. This CDR3 reads CASTQGSGGAYEQYF. CDR3 in DNA: TGTGCCAGCACCCAGGGTAGCGGGGGGGCCTACGAGCAGTACTTC.

As regards this clonotype: Compared with germline, one end of the junction differs, possibly owing to a read error. This chain connects TRBV7-2 to TRBJ2-1, with no clear D. Germline assignment: CDR1 SGHTA and CDR2 FQGNSA. CDR3 length equals 13 residues. The chain's CDR3 is CASSNQRYNGQFF. CDR3 in DNA: TGTGCCAGCAGCAACCAAAGGTACAATGGGCAGTTCTTC. Supplemented by reference TRBV7-2 and TRBJ2-1, the full variable domain reads GAGVSQSPSNKVTEKGKDVELRCDPISGHTALYWYRQSLGQGLEFLIYFQGNSAPDKSGLPSDRFSAERTGGSVSTLTIQRTQQEDSAVYLCASSNQRYNGQFFGPGTRLTVL.

Ten or more counts support this clonotype. This sequence joins TRBV7-2 and TRBJ2-7; TRBD2 matches 9 bases. CDR1 is SGHTA, CDR2 FQGNSA, per germline. J gave up 5 bases and V 8 bases, and 10 bases lay outside the gene matches. This CDR3 comprises 14 residues. The CDR3, as DNA: TGTGCCAGCCAGGATAGCGGGAGTGCTAACGAGCAGTACTTC. The encoded protein is CASQDSGSANEQYF.

A few counts support this clonotype. The V gene is TRBV5-1, the J gene TRBJ2-7; no clear D. The V gene lost 0 bases and the J gene lost 5 bases, with 12 bases spanning the gap. The CDR3 runs 14 residues. The germline V gene has CDR1 SGHRS and CDR2 YFSETQ. Here the CDR3 reads CASSLEPPSHEQYF. In DNA form, the CDR3 reads TGCGCCAGCAGCTTGGAACCCCCAAGTCACGAGCAGTACTTC.

This CDR3 is CAISESGGTARQPQHF. CDR3 DNA: TGTGCCATCAGTGAGTCAGGCGGGACGGCAAGGCAGCCCCAGCATTTT. V and J are TRBV10-3 and TRBJ1-5, with D perhaps matching TRBD1 (5 bases). The V gene's germline CDR1 is ENHRY and CDR2 SYGVKD. V was cut by 0 bases and J by 7 bases, with 16 bases left in between. The CDR3 has 16 amino acids.

The chain is built from TRBV9 and TRBJ2-7; TRBD2 agrees at 7 bases. TRBJ2-5 matches the DNA end more closely, so the J call is doubtful. Per germline, CDR1 SGDLS and CDR2 YYNGEE. The CDR3 is 16 residues long. The CDR3 reads CASSVTPGGPLGTQYF. Here the CDR3 DNA reads TGTGCCAGCAGCGTAACCCCGGGGGGACCCTTAGGGACCCAGTACTTC.

Worth noting for this clonotype: Being one base from a much bigger clone, this may be a read error. The J gene is TRBJ2-7, the V gene TRBV20-1, with D possibly being TRBD1 (5 bases). Deletions cut 8 bases from V and 7 bases from J, with 15 bases between. CDR1 DFQATT and CDR2 SNEGSKA come from the germline V gene (reference sequence). The CDR3 runs to 11 residues. CDR3 protein: CSTNRGEEQYF. The CDR3 DNA is TGCAGTACAAATAGGGGTGAAGAGCAGTACTTC.

This clonotype occurred a few times. This sequence joins TRBV9 and TRBJ1-6, with no clear D. In germline, CDR1 is SGDLS, CDR2 YYNGEE. The V gene lost 4 bases and the J gene lost 0 bases, with 11 bases spanning the gap. This CDR3 is built from 16 residues. The CDR3 bases are TGTGCCAGCAGCCCCGACACACTCTCCTATAATTCACCCCTCCACTTT. As protein: CASSPDTLSYNSPLHF.

The CDR3 loop is CASSQEEGSTEAFF. CDR3 coding DNA: TGCGCCAGCAGCCAAGAGGAGGGGAGCACTGAAGCTTTCTTT. This sequence joins TRBV4-1 and TRBJ1-1; TRBD1 is a possible D gene (5 bases). CDR3 length: 14 residues. The V gene lost 0 bases and the J gene lost 4 bases, with 9 bases spanning the gap. Germline loops: CDR1 MGHRA, CDR2 YSYEKL.

The sample holds a few counts of this clonotype. The V and J genes are TRBV5-1 and TRBJ2-6; 7 bases are shared with TRBD1. The CDR3 length is 17 residues. V lost 4 bases and J lost 2; bases outside the gene matches: 9. Germline-derived CDR1 and CDR2 are SGHRS and YFSETQ. CDR3 region: CASSHNRGLPGANVLTF. CDR3 DNA sequence: TGCGCCAGCAGCCACAACAGGGGTCTCCCTGGGGCCAACGTCCTGACTTTC.

This clonotype has ten or more counts. V and J are TRBV29-1 and TRBJ2-5; 7 bases align to TRBD2. Germline lookup yields CDR1 SQVTM and CDR2 ANQGSEA. The CDR3 sequence is 12 residues long. V gave up 3 bases and J gave up 5 bases; unmatched junction bases: 3. The CDR3 region is CSVDPAGETQYF. In nucleotides, the CDR3 is TGCAGCGTTGATCCAGCGGGGGAGACCCAGTACTTC.

The chain combines TRBV11-3 with TRBJ2-1; 7 nucleotides agree with TRBD1. The CDR3 is 13 amino acids. After removal of 5 bases from V and 8 bases from J, the junction contained 6 bases not matched to a gene. The V gene's germline CDR1 is SGHNT and CDR2 YENEEA. The CDR3 loop reads CASSEGQLDEQFF. In nucleotides, the CDR3 is TGTGCCAGCAGCGAGGGACAGCTGGATGAGCAGTTCTTC.

This clonotype was seen repeatedly, ten times or more. The gene calls are TRBV6-6 and TRBJ2-7; D is ambiguous. From germline, CDR1 is MNHNY and CDR2 SVGAGI (reference sequence). V lost 3 bases, J lost 5 bases, and 14 bases lay in between. CDR3 length: 14 residues. The DNA for the CDR3 is TGTGCCAGCAGTTATTACCAGCCCACCAACGAGCAGTACTTC. Amino acid sequence: CASSYYQPTNEQYF.

This clonotype was found a few times. The J gene is TRBJ1-2, the V gene TRBV12-3 or TRBV12-4; D ambiguous. The CDR3 consists of 15 residues. The V gene lost 3 bases and the J gene lost 4 bases, with 15 bases spanning the gap. The CDR3 DNA sequence: TGTGCCAGCAGTTTTAGCGCAGAGATTTCCTATGGCTACACCTTC. Amino acids: CASSFSAEISYGYTF.

The rearrangement links TRBV20-1 to TRBJ2-3; D call uncertain. The CDR3 consists of 12 residues. Trimming removed 8 bases from V and 0 bases from J, with 9 bases in between. Germline CDR1 DFQATT, CDR2 SNEGSKA (reference sequence). Written as DNA, the CDR3 is TGCAGTCTATCGCGGAGCACAGATACGCAGTATTTT. As protein: CSLSRSTDTQYF.

The chain has TRBV7-2 and TRBJ2-7; D is uncertain. The V gene's germline CDR1 is SGHTA and CDR2 FQGNSA. The CDR3 has 16 amino acids. V lost 3 bases, J lost 2 bases, and 17 bases lay in between. Here the CDR3 reads CASSLRRLLHPYEQYF. Here the CDR3 DNA reads TGTGCCAGCAGCTTGAGGCGCCTCCTGCATCCCTACGAGCAGTACTTC.

This rearrangement joins TRBV20-1 to TRBJ2-5; D uncertain. V lost 0 bases and J lost 3, with 11 bases in between. The germline CDR1 and CDR2 sequences are DFQATT and SNEGSKA (reference sequence). CDR3 length: 14 amino acids. The CDR3 bases are TGCAGTGCTAGAGAAGGGTCTAGAGAAGAGACCCAGTACTTC. It translates to CSAREGSREETQYF.